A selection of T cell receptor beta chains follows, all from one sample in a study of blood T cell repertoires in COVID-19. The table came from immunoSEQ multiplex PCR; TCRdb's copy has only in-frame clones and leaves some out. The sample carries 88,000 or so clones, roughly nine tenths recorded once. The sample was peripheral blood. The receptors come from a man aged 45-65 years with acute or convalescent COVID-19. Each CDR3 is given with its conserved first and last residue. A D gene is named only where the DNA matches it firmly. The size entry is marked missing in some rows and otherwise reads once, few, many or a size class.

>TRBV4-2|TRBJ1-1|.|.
CASSQDPTLNTEAFF
TGTGCCAGCAGCCAAGACCCCACATTGAACACTGAAGCTTTCTTT
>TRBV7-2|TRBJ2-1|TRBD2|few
CASSLGRAGGPLYNEQFF
TGTGCCAGCAGCTTAGGTCGAGCGGGGGGGCCCCTGTACAATGAGCAGTTCTTC
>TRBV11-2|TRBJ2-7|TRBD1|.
CASSLGTGGYEQYF
TGTGCCAGCAGCTTAGGGACAGGGGGCTACGAGCAGTACTTC
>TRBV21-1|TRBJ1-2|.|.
CASSNREVDDGYTF
TGTGCCAGCAGCAACAGGGAAGTCGATGATGGCTACACCTTC
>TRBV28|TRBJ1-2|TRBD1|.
CASRPTGDYGYTF
TGTGCCAGCAGGCCTACAGGGGACTATGGCTACACCTTC
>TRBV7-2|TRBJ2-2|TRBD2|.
CASSYSGTSGSTGELFF
TGTGCCAGCAGCTACTCCGGGACTAGCGGGAGCACCGGGGAGCTGTTTTTT
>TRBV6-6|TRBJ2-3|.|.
CASSYPISTDTQYF
TGTGCCAGCAGTTACCCTATTTCCACAGATACGCAGTATTTT
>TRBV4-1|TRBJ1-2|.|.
CASSQDTVANYGYTF
TGCGCCAGCAGCCAAGATACGGTAGCTAACTATGGCTACACCTTC
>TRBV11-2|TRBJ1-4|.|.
CASSLDLGGVNEKLFF
TGTGCCAGCAGCTTAGATCTCGGGGGAGTAAATGAAAAACTGTTTTTT
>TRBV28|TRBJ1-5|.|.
CASSLGRGNQPQHF
TGTGCCAGCAGTTTGGGAAGGGGGAATCAGCCCCAGCATTTT
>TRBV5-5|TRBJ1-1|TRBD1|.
CASSFTGENTEAFF
TGTGCCAGCAGCTTTACAGGGGAGAACACTGAAGCTTTCTTT
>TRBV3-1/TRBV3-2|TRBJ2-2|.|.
CASSQDRGDSHTGELFF
TGTGCCAGCAGCCAAGATCGAGGCGACAGCCACACCGGGGAGCTGTTTTTT
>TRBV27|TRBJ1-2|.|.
CASSLSMGTSYGYTF
TGTGCCAGCAGTTTATCGATGGGGACATCTTATGGCTACACCTTC
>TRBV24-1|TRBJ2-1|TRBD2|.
CATSGLAGEEQFF
TGTGCCACCTCAGGACTAGCGGGTGAAGAGCAGTTCTTC
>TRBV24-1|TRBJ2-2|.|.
CATSDGGVGTNTGELFF
TGTGCCACCAGTGATGGAGGGGTAGGGACGAACACCGGGGAGCTGTTTTTT
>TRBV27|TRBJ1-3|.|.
CASSPSYSGNTIYF
TGTGCCAGCAGTCCCTCTTACTCTGGAAACACCATATATTTT
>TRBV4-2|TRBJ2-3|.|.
CASSQGERTSTDTQYF
TGTGCCAGCAGCCAAGGGGAGCGTACTAGCACAGATACGCAGTATTTT
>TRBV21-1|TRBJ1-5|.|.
CASSKGGDRAPQHF
TGTGCCAGCAGCAAAGGAGGTGACAGGGCCCCCCAGCATTTT
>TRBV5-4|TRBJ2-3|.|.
CASSLAPLQEDTQYF
TGTGCCAGCAGCTTGGCCCCCCTGCAGGAAGATACGCAGTATTTT
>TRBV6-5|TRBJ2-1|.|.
CASSYGPHNEQFF
TGTGCCAGCAGTTACGGGCCCCACAATGAGCAGTTCTTC
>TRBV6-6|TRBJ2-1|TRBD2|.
CASSYPTSGGAGEQFF
TGTGCCAGCAGTTACCCGACTAGCGGGGGGGCCGGGGAGCAGTTCTTC
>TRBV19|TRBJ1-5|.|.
CASSSLLTSNSNQPQHF
TGTGCCAGTAGTAGCCTCCTGACAAGCAATAGCAATCAGCCCCAGCATTTT
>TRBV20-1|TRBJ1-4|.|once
CSASKHEKLFF
TGCAGTGCTAGTAAGCATGAAAAACTGTTTTTT
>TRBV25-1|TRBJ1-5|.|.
CASRQTEDQPQHF
TGTGCCAGCAGACAAACTGAGGATCAGCCCCAGCATTTT
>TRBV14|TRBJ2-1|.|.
CASSQATPSLYNEQFF
TGTGCCAGCAGCCAAGCCACCCCAAGCCTCTACAATGAGCAGTTCTTC
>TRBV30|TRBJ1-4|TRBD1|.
CAWSVQGGVATNEKLFF
TGTGCCTGGAGTGTACAGGGGGGAGTTGCAACTAATGAAAAACTGTTTTTT
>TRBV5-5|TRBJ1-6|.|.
CASSLHVTPTHNSPLHF
TGTGCCAGCAGCTTGCACGTAACCCCCACTCATAATTCACCCCTCCACTTT
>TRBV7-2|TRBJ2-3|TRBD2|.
CASSVHPAGSPDTQYF
TGTGCCAGCAGCGTCCACCCAGCGGGGAGCCCGGATACGCAGTATTTT
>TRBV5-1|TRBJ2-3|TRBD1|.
CASSLEDRGTDTQYF
TGCGCCAGCAGCTTGGAAGACAGGGGGACAGATACGCAGTATTTT
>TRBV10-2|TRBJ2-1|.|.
CASSVAPSSYNEQFF
TGCGCCAGCAGTGTTGCACCGAGCTCCTACAATGAGCAGTTCTTC
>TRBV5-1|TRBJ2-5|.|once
CASSFQAVQETQYF
TGCGCCAGCAGCTTTCAAGCGGTACAAGAGACCCAGTACTTC
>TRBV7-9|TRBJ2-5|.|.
CASSLEGAPQETQYF
TGTGCCAGCAGCTTAGAGGGAGCTCCACAAGAGACCCAGTACTTC
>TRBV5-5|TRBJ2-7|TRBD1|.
CASSPWDSPYEQYF
TGTGCCAGCAGCCCCTGGGACAGTCCCTACGAGCAGTACTTC
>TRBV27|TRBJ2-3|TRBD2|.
CASSAGLARTDTQYF
TGTGCCAGCAGTGCGGGACTAGCCCGCACAGATACGCAGTATTTT
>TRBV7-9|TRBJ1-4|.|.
CAIPWAGENEKLFF
TGTGCCATCCCCTGGGCAGGGGAAAATGAAAAACTGTTTTTT
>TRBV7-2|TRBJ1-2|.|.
CASSSQDYGYTF
TGTGCCAGCAGCTCACAGGACTATGGCTACACCTTC
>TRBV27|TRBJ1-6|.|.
CASSLPDRNSPLHF
TGTGCCAGCAGTTTACCTGACAGAAATTCACCCCTCCACTTT
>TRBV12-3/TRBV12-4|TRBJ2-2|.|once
CASSGRSGELFF
TGTGCCAGCAGTGGGAGGTCCGGGGAGCTGTTTTTT
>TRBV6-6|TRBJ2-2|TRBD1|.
CASSHTGAGTGELFF
TGTGCCAGCAGCCATACAGGGGCGGGTACCGGGGAGCTGTTTTTT
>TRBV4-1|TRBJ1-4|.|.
CASSQRGGGTNEKLFF
TGCGCCAGCAGCCAACGGGGGGGCGGAACTAATGAAAAACTGTTTTTT
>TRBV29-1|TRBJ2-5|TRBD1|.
CSSATGGEWETQYF
TGCAGCTCCGCGACAGGGGGCGAGTGGGAGACCCAGTACTTC
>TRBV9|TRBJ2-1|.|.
CASSARDSRNEQFF
TGTGCCAGCAGCGCCCGGGACTCAAGGAATGAGCAGTTCTTC
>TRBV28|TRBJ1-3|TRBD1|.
CASSLGTGAGNTIYF
TGTGCCAGCAGTTTGGGGACAGGGGCAGGAAACACCATATATTTT
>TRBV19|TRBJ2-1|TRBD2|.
CASSLSGTHSYNEQFF
TGTGCCAGTAGTCTTAGCGGGACGCACTCCTACAATGAGCAGTTCTTC
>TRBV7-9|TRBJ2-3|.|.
CASSSGLSKMVDTQYF
TGTGCCAGCAGCTCGGGACTCTCCAAAATGGTGGATACGCAGTATTTT
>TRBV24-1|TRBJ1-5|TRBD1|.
CATRSDRLNQPQHF
TGTGCCACCAGATCGGACAGGCTCAATCAGCCCCAGCATTTT
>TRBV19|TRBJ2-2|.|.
CASSISGNTGELFF
TGTGCCAGTAGTATTTCCGGGAACACCGGGGAGCTGTTTTTT
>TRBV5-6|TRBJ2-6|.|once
CASSSGNSGANVLTF
TGTGCCAGCAGCTCCGGTAACTCTGGGGCCAACGTCCTGACTTTC
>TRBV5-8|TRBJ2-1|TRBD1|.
CASSPGQPVYNEQFF
TGTGCCAGCAGTCCGGGACAGCCGGTCTACAATGAGCAGTTCTTC
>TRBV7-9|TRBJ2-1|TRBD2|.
CASSLAAGTSGAHEQFF
TGTGCCAGCAGCTTAGCTGCCGGGACTAGCGGGGCCCATGAGCAGTTCTTC
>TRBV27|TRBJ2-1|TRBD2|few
CASSLYLAGGYNEQFF
TGTGCCAGCAGTTTATACCTAGCGGGAGGGTACAATGAGCAGTTCTTC
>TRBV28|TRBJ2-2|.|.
CASSLGLELGTGELFF
TGTGCCAGCAGTTTAGGACTGGAGTTGGGGACCGGGGAGCTGTTTTTT
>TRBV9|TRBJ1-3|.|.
CASSLPLLPGVTGNTIYF
TGTGCCAGCAGCTTACCTCTCCTTCCAGGGGTAACGGGAAACACCATATATTTT
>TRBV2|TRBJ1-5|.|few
CASSEALRSGKIEPQHF
TGTGCCAGCAGTGAAGCGCTTAGGTCAGGCAAAATTGAGCCCCAGCATTTT